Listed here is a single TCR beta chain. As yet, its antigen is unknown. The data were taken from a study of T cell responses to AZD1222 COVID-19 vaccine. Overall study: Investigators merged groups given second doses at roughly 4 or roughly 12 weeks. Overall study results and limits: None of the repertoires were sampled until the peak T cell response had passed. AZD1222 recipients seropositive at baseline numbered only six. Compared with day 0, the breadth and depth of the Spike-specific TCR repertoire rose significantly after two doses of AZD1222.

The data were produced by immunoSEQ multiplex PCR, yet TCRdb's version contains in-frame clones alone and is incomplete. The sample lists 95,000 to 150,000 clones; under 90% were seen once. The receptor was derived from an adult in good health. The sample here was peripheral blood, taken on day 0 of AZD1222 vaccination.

The CDR3 sequence: CASSPLEAYNEQFF. The CDR3 DNA is TGTGCCAGCTCACCATTAGAGGCGTACAATGAGCAGTTCTTC. V gene TRBV18 combines with J gene TRBJ2-1; D remains ambiguous. Per the germline V gene, CDR1 is KGHSH and CDR2 is LQKENI. The V gene lost 2 bases and the J gene lost 4 bases, with 9 bases spanning the gap. The CDR3 is 14 amino acids.